The next 8 T cell receptor beta chains were all read from a single sample in a study of cytomegalovirus exposure and HLA in healthy donors. Primers for the PCR totalled 60 Vbeta and 13 Jbeta. Using immunoSEQ multiplex PCR, the repertoire was profiled, and TCRdb retains in-frame clones only, with some absent. Of approximately 190,000 clones listed, around 75% were seen once; the top ten hold 6.3%. The specimen sequenced was PBMCs. The origin of the receptors is a man between 40 and 49 years old in good health and CMV-seropositive.

J is TRBJ1-2 and V is TRBV4-1, with 9 positions matching TRBD1. Looked up from germline, CDR1 is MGHRA and CDR2 is YSYEKL. The CDR3 covers 17 residues. The V gene end was trimmed by 0 bases and the J gene end by 4 bases; junction bases not matched to a gene: 9. The CDR3 spells CASSQESRTGDFYGYTF. The CDR3 nucleotides read TGCGCCAGCAGCCAAGAGTCGAGGACAGGGGACTTCTATGGCTACACCTTC.

The J gene is TRBJ2-1, the V gene TRBV6-1; D possibly corresponds to TRBD1 (5 bases). Germline values: CDR1 MNHNS, CDR2 SASEGT. The V end was cut by 4 bases, the J end by 4 bases, with 5 bases between. The CDR3 loop spans 12 amino acids. CDR3 bases: TGTGCCAGCAGTGGACAGTACAATGAGCAGTTCTTC. Translated: CASSGQYNEQFF.

The chain is built from TRBV5-1 and TRBJ2-2; D is undetermined. V gave up 5 bases and J gave up 1 base, with 12 bases separating them. The CDR3 consists of 15 residues. Germline loops: CDR1 SGHRS, CDR2 YFSETQ. The CDR3 region is CASRPVWRNTGELFF. CDR3 nucleotides: TGCGCCAGCAGGCCGGTCTGGAGGAACACCGGGGAGCTGTTTTTT.

The chain has TRBV29-1 and TRBJ1-1; no definite D call. Trimming cost V 5 bases and J 2 bases, with 9 bases left between them. The CDR3 totals 12 residues. CDR1 and CDR2 (germline): SQVTM, ANQGSEA. CDR3: CSVKGLNTEAFF. The CDR3 DNA sequence: TGCAGCGTTAAAGGGCTCAACACTGAAGCTTTCTTT.

The CDR3 bases are TGCGCCAGCAGCCAAGCGCGGGGGGGCTTCACTGAAGCTTTCTTT. Encoded protein: CASSQARGGFTEAFF. The chain uses TRBV4-3 and TRBJ1-1, with TRBD1 as a possible D gene (6 bases). V was cut by 1 base and J by 4 bases, with 13 bases left in between. Germline CDR1 reads LGHNA; CDR2 reads YSLEER. The CDR3 spans 15 residues.

V gene TRBV9 combines with J gene TRBJ2-1; 12 nucleotides align to TRBD2. The CDR3 length is 20 residues. In germline, CDR1 is SGDLS, CDR2 YYNGEE. V trimming: 0 bases; J trimming: 0 bases; junction bases outside the gene matches: 10. The CDR3 DNA sequence: TGTGCCAGCAGCGTAGCTACTAGCGGGGGGACCCCGAGCTCCTACAATGAGCAGTTCTTC. This translates into CASSVATSGGTPSSYNEQFF.

V and J are TRBV6-5 and TRBJ2-3, with 9 nucleotides matching TRBD2. This CDR3 contains 13 residues. V was pared by 7 bases and J by 1 base, with 0 bases of the junction left unmatched. Germline V lookup: CDR1 MNHEY, CDR2 SVGAGI. The CDR3 is CASTSGGTDTQYF. The CDR3 DNA is TGTGCCAGCACTAGCGGGGGCACAGATACGCAGTATTTT.

Only a few counts were recorded for this clone. This chain connects TRBV28 to TRBJ2-2; 7 nucleotides align to TRBD2. After removal of 7 bases from V and 5 bases from J, the junction contained 10 bases not matched to a gene. This CDR3 is 15 amino acids long. From germline, CDR1 is MDHEN and CDR2 SYDVKM. CDR3 in DNA: TGTGCCAGCATAGTCGGGGGGACGGGTACCGGGGAGCTGTTTTTT. Protein: CASIVGGTGTGELFF.